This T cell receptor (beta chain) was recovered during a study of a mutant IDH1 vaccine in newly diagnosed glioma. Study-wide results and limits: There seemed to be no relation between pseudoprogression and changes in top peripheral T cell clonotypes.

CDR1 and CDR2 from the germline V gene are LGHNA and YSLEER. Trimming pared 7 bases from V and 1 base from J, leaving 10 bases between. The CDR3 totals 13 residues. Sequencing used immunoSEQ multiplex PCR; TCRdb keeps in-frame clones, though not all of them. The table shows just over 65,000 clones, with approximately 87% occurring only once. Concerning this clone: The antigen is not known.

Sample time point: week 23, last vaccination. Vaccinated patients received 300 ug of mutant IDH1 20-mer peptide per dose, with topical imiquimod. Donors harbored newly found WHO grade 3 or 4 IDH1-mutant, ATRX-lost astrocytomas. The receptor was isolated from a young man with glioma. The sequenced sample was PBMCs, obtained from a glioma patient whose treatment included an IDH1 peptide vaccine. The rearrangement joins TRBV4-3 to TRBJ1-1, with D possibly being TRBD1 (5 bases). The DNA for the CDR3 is TGCGCCAGCACGCTGACAGAGAACACTGAAGCTTTCTTT. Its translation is CASTLTENTEAFF.